This entry is about one TCR beta chain. This entry comes from a study of blood T cell repertoires in COVID-19. The wider study: Whether acute or convalescent, the COVID-19 samples came from the United States, Italy and Spain. Sources were T cells, B-cell-depleted T cells, or PBMCs; the material itself was cDNA or gDNA.

V was shortened by 0 bases and J by 4 bases, with 14 bases between the two germline ends. Germline CDR1 is SGHRS and CDR2 is YFSETQ. The CDR3 runs 17 residues. Authors' processing steps: The assay estimated nucleated cells by amplifying reference gene primers. Clones were read by immunoSEQ multiplex PCR, and TCRdb kept only the in-frame ones, dropping some. The V and J calls and clone size are taken from that table; D and trimming were inferred from the DNA. Of approximately 210,000 clones listed, around 80% were seen once; the top ten hold approximately 19%. The receptor comes from a human donor in a cohort sampled during active COVID-19. The genes are TRBV5-1 and TRBJ2-6; D not resolved. Sample: peripheral blood. The CDR3, as DNA: TGCGCCAGCAGCTTGGAAGCGTTTGGGTTCGGGGCCAACGTCCTGACTTTC. This encodes CASSLEAFGFGANVLTF.